What follows are 24 T cell receptor beta chains derived from one specimen sequenced in a study of cytomegalovirus exposure and HLA in healthy donors. The PCR used 60 Vbeta and 13 Jbeta primers. Profiled with immunoSEQ multiplex PCR; TCRdb holds only in-frame clones, not every one. The sample has 180,000 or so clones; approximately 85% are singletons. The sample was PBMCs. These receptors all stem from a man between 18 and 35 years old in good health and CMV-seropositive.

The chain couples TRBV19 to TRBJ2-2; possibly TRBD2 for D (5 bases). This CDR3 is built from 12 residues. Trimming stripped 5 bases from V and 7 bases from J, with 8 bases between. CDR1 is LNHDA, CDR2 SQIVND, per germline (reference sequence). For the CDR3, the DNA is TGTGCCAGTAGTGAGGACTTCGGGGAGCTGTTTTTT. This codes for CASSEDFGELFF.

Note on this clone: Other DNA sequences in the same sample also yield this CDR3. V is TRBV15 and J is TRBJ2-3, with D possibly being TRBD2 (5 bases). The CDR3 spans 16 residues. Germline V gene lookup returns CDR1 LNHNV and CDR2 YYDKDF (reference sequence). The V end was cut by 1 base, the J end by 0 bases, with 11 bases between. CDR3 region: CATSRVKLASTDTQYF. CDR3 nucleotide sequence: TGTGCCACCAGCAGAGTGAAGCTAGCTAGCACAGATACGCAGTATTTT.

This chain links TRBV15 with TRBJ2-7; 7 bases line up with TRBD2. This CDR3 region has 12 residues. The germline CDR1 and CDR2 sequences are LNHNV and YYDKDF (reference sequence). V shed 1 base, J shed 7 bases, and the junction held 1 base outside the gene matches. The DNA of the CDR3 is TGTGCCACCAGCAGAGCACTAGCGGAGCAGTACTTC. Amino acid sequence: CATSRALAEQYF. The full variable domain, rest sourced from reference TRBV15 and TRBJ2-7, is DAMVIQNPRYQVTQFGKPVTLSCSQTLNHNVMYWYQQKSSQAPKLLFHYYDKDFNNEADTPDNFQSRRPNTSFCFLDIRSPGLGDTAMYLCATSRALAEQYFGPGTRLTVT.

The chain recombines TRBV10-3 with TRBJ1-4; D is undetermined. In germline, CDR1 is ENHRY, CDR2 SYGVKD. V lost 9 bases, J lost 4 bases, and 12 bases lay in between. CDR3 size: 13 residues. The CDR3 coding sequence is TGTGCCATTCGGGGAGAGAGTAATGAAAAACTGTTTTTT. Amino acid sequence: CAIRGESNEKLFF.

The chain employs TRBV4-1 and TRBJ2-7; 7 nucleotides line up with TRBD1. V was pared by 4 bases and J by 2 bases, with 11 bases of the junction left unmatched. This CDR3 has 16 amino acids. Germline CDR1 is MGHRA and CDR2 is YSYEKL. CDR3 nucleotides: TGCGCCAGCAGCCTTGAAGACAGGGTAGGGCCCTACGAGCAGTACTTC. Translating gives CASSLEDRVGPYEQYF.

A few counts support this clone. The V gene is TRBV7-2, the J gene TRBJ1-5, with D possibly being TRBD1 (5 bases). Germline CDR1 and CDR2: SGHTA and FQGNSA. This CDR3 is 13 amino acids long. V shed 6 bases and J shed 6 bases, with 12 bases lying between them. This chain's CDR3 is CASRPGGIQPQHF. CDR3 nucleotides: TGTGCCAGCAGGCCCGGGGGGATTCAGCCCCAGCATTTT.

The CDR3 protein is CASSLGGYQETQYF. DNA for the CDR3: TGTGCCAGCAGCCTCGGAGGGTACCAAGAGACCCAGTACTTC. This chain connects TRBV7-3 to TRBJ2-5; D possibly corresponds to TRBD2 (6 bases). Trimming left V 5 bases short and J 0 bases short, with 10 bases between. The CDR3 consists of 14 residues. Germline V gene data show CDR1 as SGHTA and CDR2 as FQGTGA. Complete variable domain (other parts from reference TRBV7-3 and TRBJ2-5): GAGVSQTPSNKVTEKGKYVELRCDPISGHTALYWYRQSLGQGPEFLIYFQGTGAADDSGLPNDRFFAVRPEGSVSTLKIQRTERGDSAVYLCASSLGGYQETQYFGPGTRLLVL.

The V gene is TRBV15, the J gene TRBJ2-3; possible D gene TRBD2, 6 bases. This CDR3 contains 18 residues. Germline values: CDR1 LNHNV, CDR2 YYDKDF (reference sequence). V lost 0 bases and J lost 6, with 22 bases in between. This chain's CDR3 is CATSRDGRAGTPRDTQYF. The DNA of the CDR3 is TGTGCCACCAGCAGAGATGGAAGGGCCGGGACTCCGCGGGATACGCAGTATTTT.

V gene TRBV15 combines with J gene TRBJ1-2, with 7 bases that match TRBD1. This CDR3 has 14 amino acids. The V and J ends lost 3 bases and 3 bases, in that order; junction bases with no gene match: 4. The germline V gene has CDR1 LNHNV and CDR2 YYDKDF (reference sequence). CDR3 sequence: CATSRRDRDYGYTF. The CDR3 DNA is TGTGCCACCAGCAGGAGAGACAGGGACTATGGCTACACCTTC.

This clone was counted a few times. This chain connects TRBV9 to TRBJ2-7; D is perhaps TRBD1 (6 bases). Trimming took 4 bases from V and 2 from J, leaving 16 bases between them. Germline V gene lookup returns CDR1 SGDLS and CDR2 YYNGEE. There are 15 residues in the CDR3. CDR3 coding DNA: TGTGCCAGCAGCCTCGGCAGGGGCCCGCCCTACGAGCAGTACTTC. This sequence encodes CASSLGRGPPYEQYF.

The count of this clone is one. V and J are TRBV27 and TRBJ2-7, with 8 bases matching TRBD1. Trimming took 5 bases from V and 0 from J; bases not matched to a gene: 9. CDR1 is MNHEY, CDR2 SMNVEV, per germline (reference sequence). CDR3 length equals 16 residues. The CDR3 reads CASSPSWTGSSYEQYF. Written as DNA, the CDR3 is TGTGCCAGCAGTCCCTCGTGGACAGGGAGCTCCTACGAGCAGTACTTC.

A few counts support this clone. This chain connects TRBV6-5 to TRBJ1-4; no clear D. Between the trimmed V and J ends, which lost 6 bases and 3 bases, there was a span of 14 bases. The CDR3 spans 15 residues. CDR1 is MNHEY, CDR2 SVGAGI, per germline. The CDR3 DNA sequence: TGTGCCAGCAGGATCCGGAGGTCCCCTAATGAAAAACTGTTTTTT. The encoded protein is CASRIRRSPNEKLFF.

V and J are TRBV6-5 and TRBJ2-7; 8 bases agree with TRBD1. The trim removed 2 bases at V and 3 bases at J, leaving 6 bases unmatched. Germline CDR1 is MNHEY and CDR2 is SVGAGI. The CDR3 consists of 15 residues. The CDR3 region is CASSYPTGENYEQYF. Written as DNA, the CDR3 is TGTGCCAGCAGTTACCCGACAGGGGAGAACTACGAGCAGTACTTC.

This chain joins TRBV5-1 and TRBJ1-2; D unresolved. Germline lookup yields CDR1 SGHRS and CDR2 YFSETQ. V lost 3 bases, J lost 4 bases, and 13 bases lay in between. The CDR3 contains 14 residues. CDR3 in amino acids: CASSSENSIYGYTF. CDR3 in DNA: TGCGCCAGCAGCTCCGAAAACTCAATCTATGGCTACACCTTC.

This clone appeared a single time. The chain recombines TRBV7-7 with TRBJ2-2, with TRBD1 matching 7 bases. With 5 bases clipped from V and 3 bases from J, the junction kept 6 bases outside the gene matches. In germline, CDR1 is SSHAT, CDR2 FNYEAQ (reference sequence). The CDR3 length is 15 residues. The CDR3: CASSPGQAHTGELFF. The DNA for the CDR3 is TGTGCCAGCAGCCCCGGACAGGCCCACACCGGGGAGCTGTTTTTT.

The rearrangement joins TRBV9 to TRBJ2-3; weak D call: TRBD1 (5 bases). V dropped 0 bases and J dropped 3 bases, with 11 bases sitting between them. CDR3 length equals 15 residues. Germline CDR1 and CDR2: SGDLS and YYNGEE. DNA of the CDR3: TGTGCCAGCAGCGTAGGTTCCAGGGTAACAGATACGCAGTATTTT. Protein: CASSVGSRVTDTQYF.

V and J are TRBV18 and TRBJ2-1; 10 bases match TRBD2. The V segment lost 4 bases and the J segment 4 bases; nucleotides outside the gene matches: 4. There are 15 residues in the CDR3. Germline CDR1 KGHSH, CDR2 LQKENI. As DNA, the CDR3 is TGTGCCAGCTCACAACTAGCGGGACTTTACAATGAGCAGTTCTTC. Its protein is CASSQLAGLYNEQFF.

V gene TRBV6-5 combines with J gene TRBJ2-5, with 7 bases aligning to TRBD1. Germline trimming cut 7 bases from V and 5 bases from J; bases unmatched to any gene: 7. The CDR3 is 13 amino acids. Germline lookup yields CDR1 MNHEY and CDR2 SVGAGI. The CDR3 reads CASTDRVWETQYF. The CDR3 DNA reads as TGTGCCAGCACAGACAGGGTTTGGGAGACCCAGTACTTC.

V and J are TRBV19 and TRBJ1-1, with a possible D match to TRBD1 (6 bases). The V and J ends lost 5 bases and 0 bases respectively, with 13 bases between them. Germline-derived CDR1 and CDR2 are LNHDA and SQIVND (reference sequence). This CDR3 is built from 15 residues. CDR3 nucleotide sequence: TGTGCCAGTAGTGTATTACAGGGTTTGAACACTGAAGCTTTCTTT. Its translation is CASSVLQGLNTEAFF.

The V call is TRBV5-1, the J call TRBJ1-3; D unclear. Germline assignment: CDR1 SGHRS and CDR2 YFSETQ. V lost 4 bases to trimming and J lost 0 bases, with 14 bases between them. CDR3 size: 16 residues. The CDR3 coding sequence is TGCGCCAGCAGCCCTCTTTCACAGAGCTCTGGAAACACCATATATTTT. Its translation is CASSPLSQSSGNTIYF.

The chain joins TRBV5-4 to TRBJ2-3; 11 nucleotides line up with TRBD1. CDR1 and CDR2 from the germline V gene are SGHNT and YYREEE (reference sequence). Trimming cost V 4 bases and J 6 bases; bases outside gene matches: 13. The CDR3 has 17 residues. In DNA form, the CDR3 reads TGTGCCAGCAGCGCCCGCGTAGGACAGGGGGCAGGGGATACGCAGTATTTT. Translating gives CASSARVGQGAGDTQYF. The full variable domain, with the rest looked up from reference TRBV5-4 and TRBJ2-3, is ETGVTQSPTHLIKTRGQQVTLRCSSQSGHNTVSWYQQALGQGPQFIFQYYREEENGRGNFPPRFSGLQFPNYSSELNVNALELDDSALYLCASSARVGQGAGDTQYFGPGTRLTVL.

The chain is built from TRBV6-1 and TRBJ2-4, with a weak D call TRBD1 (5 bases). In germline, CDR1 is MNHNS, CDR2 SASEGT. The CDR3 runs 14 residues. The V end lost 7 bases, the J end lost 0 bases, and 10 bases lay between the germline ends. CDR3 sequence: CASNDRLAKNIQYF. CDR3 in DNA: TGTGCCAGCAACGACAGACTAGCCAAAAACATTCAGTACTTC.

This chain connects TRBV7-2 to TRBJ2-7; tentative D call: TRBD2 (6 bases). The V end was cut by 5 bases, the J end by 3 bases, with 14 bases between. CDR1 and CDR2 (germline): SGHTA, FQGNSA. The CDR3 sequence is 14 residues long. This chain's CDR3 is CASSREGTRYEQYF. The CDR3 DNA reads as TGTGCCAGCAGCCGTGAAGGGACTCGCTACGAGCAGTACTTC. Variable domain in full (rest from reference TRBV7-2 and TRBJ2-7): GAGVSQSPSNKVTEKGKDVELRCDPISGHTALYWYRQSLGQGLEFLIYFQGNSAPDKSGLPSDRFSAERTGGSVSTLTIQRTQQEDSAVYLCASSREGTRYEQYFGPGTRLTVT.

This clone was recorded only once. J is TRBJ2-3 and V is TRBV29-1, with 9 bases identical to TRBD1. Germline-derived CDR1 and CDR2 are SQVTM and ANQGSEA. Trimming at V came to 7 bases and at J to 2 bases, leaving 10 bases not matched to a gene. The CDR3 covers 15 residues. In nucleotides, the CDR3 is TGCAGCGGCCGGGGGAGGGACAGGGACACAGATACGCAGTATTTT. It yields the protein CSGRGRDRDTDTQYF.